The 6 T cell receptor beta chains listed next were all sequenced from one sample in a study of shared clonotypes between healthy human individuals. Method: immunoSEQ multiplex PCR; TCRdb's copy keeps in-frame clones and lacks some. Here the sample spans a few hundred thousand clones, more than 75% being singletons. What was sequenced was memory CD8+ T cells sorted from blood. Noted subset: CD45RO+ cells pooled with CCR7-negative TemRA cells. The receptor source for this set is a man aged 18 to 29 in good health.

V usage is TRBV15 and J usage is TRBJ2-2; D unresolved. CDR3 size: 17 residues. Germline V gene lookup returns CDR1 LNHNV and CDR2 YYDKDF (reference sequence). Trimming left V 0 bases short and J 2 bases short, with 13 bases between. The CDR3 loop reads CATSRDRLGSNTGELFF. The CDR3 DNA follows: TGTGCCACCAGCAGAGATCGGTTAGGCAGTAACACCGGGGAGCTGTTTTTT.

The chain combines TRBV6-1 with TRBJ2-7; D is unclear. Trimming pared 2 bases from V and 1 base from J, leaving 9 bases between. The CDR3 length is 14 residues. Germline values: CDR1 MNHNS, CDR2 SASEGT. The CDR3 DNA sequence: TGTGCCAGCAGTGAATATCCCAGATCCTACGAGCAGTACTTC. Its translation: CASSEYPRSYEQYF.

The chain couples TRBV27 to TRBJ1-5; D gene uncertain. The CDR3 length is 13 residues. Germline CDR1 reads MNHEY; CDR2 reads SMNVEV (reference sequence). V shed 9 bases and J shed 6 bases, with 15 bases lying between them. CDR3 sequence: CASRPSGGQPQHF. As DNA, the CDR3 is TGTGCCAGTAGGCCGTCGGGTGGTCAGCCCCAGCATTTT.

Of note for this clone: The identical CDR3 is also encoded by other nucleotide sequences in the sample. The J gene is TRBJ2-7, the V gene TRBV6-5; maybe TRBD2 (5 bases). Germline loops: CDR1 MNHEY, CDR2 SVGAGI. The CDR3 has 14 amino acids. V was trimmed by 2 bases and J by 5 bases, leaving 13 bases between them. The CDR3 DNA sequence: TGTGCCAGCAGTTACGAGGGCAGATCGAACGAGCAGTACTTC. The encoded protein is CASSYEGRSNEQYF.

The chain is built from TRBV6-1 and TRBJ1-5; D is undetermined. The V and J ends lost 6 bases and 2 bases respectively, with 11 bases between them. The CDR3 extends over 14 amino acids. Germline V gene lookup returns CDR1 MNHNS and CDR2 SASEGT. The CDR3 loop reads CASRMKGGNQPQHF. The CDR3 DNA is TGTGCCAGCAGGATGAAAGGAGGCAATCAGCCCCAGCATTTT.

This clone was detected only once. This rearrangement joins TRBV25-1 to TRBJ2-3; D gene uncertain. The CDR3 totals 13 residues. Germline V lookup: CDR1 MGHDK, CDR2 SYGVNS. V was shortened by 5 bases and J by 3 bases, with 9 bases between the two germline ends. The CDR3 DNA reads TGTGCCAGCAGTAGCATAGGGACAGATACGCAGTATTTT. Residues: CASSSIGTDTQYF.